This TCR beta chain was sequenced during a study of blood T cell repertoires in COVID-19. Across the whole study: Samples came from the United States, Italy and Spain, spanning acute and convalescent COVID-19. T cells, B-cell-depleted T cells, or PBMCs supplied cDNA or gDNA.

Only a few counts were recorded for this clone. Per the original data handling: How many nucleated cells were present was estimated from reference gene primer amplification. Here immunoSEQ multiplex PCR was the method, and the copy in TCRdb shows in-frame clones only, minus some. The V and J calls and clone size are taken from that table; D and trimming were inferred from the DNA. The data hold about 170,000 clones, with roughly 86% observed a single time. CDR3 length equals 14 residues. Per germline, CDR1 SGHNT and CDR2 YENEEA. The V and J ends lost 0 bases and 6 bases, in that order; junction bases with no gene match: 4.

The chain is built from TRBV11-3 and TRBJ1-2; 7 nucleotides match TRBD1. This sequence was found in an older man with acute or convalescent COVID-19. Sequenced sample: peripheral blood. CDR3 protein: CASSLETGIDGYTF. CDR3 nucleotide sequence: TGTGCCAGCAGCTTAGAGACAGGGATAGATGGCTACACCTTC.